These 6 T cell receptor beta chains came from one sample sequenced in a study of blood T cell repertoires in COVID-19. Some clones are missing from TCRdb's copy, which holds only in-frame ones; the method was immunoSEQ multiplex PCR. The repertoire holds about 110,000 clones, with roughly 91% as singletons. Sequencing was performed on peripheral blood. The receptors come from a woman in her forties or fifties with acute or convalescent COVID-19.

The CDR3 DNA reads TGTGCCAGCAGCTCCAACAGGGGCTCCTACAATGAGCAGTTCTTC. Translated, it gives CASSSNRGSYNEQFF. The genes are TRBV11-2 and TRBJ2-1, with TRBD1 identical over 7 bases. J lost 0 bases, V lost 4 bases, and 3 bases had no gene match. Per the germline V gene, CDR1 is SGHAT and CDR2 is FQNNGV. The CDR3 is 15 amino acids.

This rearrangement joins TRBV28 to TRBJ1-4; D is uncertain. Trimming took off 6 bases at V and 0 bases at J, with 11 bases between the two ends. The CDR3 is 15 amino acids. CDR1 is MDHEN and CDR2 is SYDVKM in the germline V gene. This CDR3 is CASSVLRATNEKLFF. In DNA form, the CDR3 reads TGTGCCAGCAGCGTCTTGAGAGCAACTAATGAAAAACTGTTTTTT.

The chain couples TRBV6-5 to TRBJ2-7; tentatively, D is TRBD2 (5 bases). Trimming pared 5 bases from V and 2 bases from J, leaving 13 bases between. Germline assignment: CDR1 MNHEY and CDR2 SVGAGI. The CDR3 runs 14 residues. CDR3 protein: CASSPRRSTYEQYF. In nucleotides, the CDR3 is TGTGCCAGCAGTCCCAGGAGGAGCACCTACGAGCAGTACTTC.

The rearrangement uses TRBV2 and TRBJ2-5; a weak D match, TRBD2 (6 bases). The CDR3 is 14 amino acids. Trimming shortened V by 4 bases and J by 1 base, and 10 bases separated the two germline ends. The germline V gene has CDR1 SNHLY and CDR2 FYNNEI. The CDR3 sequence: CASSAATSQETQYF. CDR3 DNA: TGTGCCAGCAGTGCCGCGACTAGCCAAGAGACCCAGTACTTC.

CDR3 sequence reads: CASSLTSGYNEQFF. For the CDR3, the DNA is TGTGCCAGCAGCTTAACTAGCGGATACAATGAGCAGTTCTTC. The chain recombines TRBV7-9 with TRBJ2-1; 8 nucleotides align to TRBD2. Germline V CDR1 and CDR2: SEHNR, FQNEAQ (reference sequence). V lost 2 bases, J lost 4 bases, and 1 base stayed unmatched. The CDR3 covers 14 residues.

The genes are TRBV7-9 and TRBJ2-3; 7 positions agree with TRBD2. The trim removed 7 bases at V and 2 bases at J, leaving 15 bases unmatched. The CDR3 covers 17 residues. Germline V CDR1 and CDR2: SEHNR, FQNEAQ (reference sequence). DNA for the CDR3: TGTGCCAGCACTCTTCTCGGCCTAGCGGAAAACACAGATACGCAGTATTTT. Its protein product is CASTLLGLAENTDTQYF.